This entry lists 14 T cell receptor beta chains sequenced from one sample in a study of T cell responses to AZD1222 COVID-19 vaccine. TCRdb's table, derived via immunoSEQ multiplex PCR, lists solely in-frame clones and lacks some. The sample lists 90,000 to 150,000 clones; roughly 90% were seen once. Sequencing used peripheral blood, obtained on day 0 of AZD1222 vaccination. These receptors originate from an adult in good health.

The chain joins TRBV2 to TRBJ1-2; no clear D. Trimming cost V 7 bases and J 2 bases, with 8 bases left between them. In germline, CDR1 is SNHLY, CDR2 FYNNEI. This CDR3 region has 12 residues. CDR3: CASMSGNYGYTF. In DNA form, the CDR3 reads TGTGCCAGCATGAGCGGGAACTATGGCTACACCTTC.

This rearrangement joins TRBV3-1 (or the pseudogene TRBV3-2) to TRBJ1-1, with a possible D match to TRBD1 (5 bases). The CDR3 totals 13 residues. V shed 4 bases and J shed 9 bases, with 15 bases lying between them. Per germline, CDR1 LGHDT and CDR2 YNNKEL (reference sequence). The CDR3 DNA is TGTGCCAGCAGCCCGGCGGTGGGGACTAAAGCTTTCTTT. This codes for CASSPAVGTKAFF.

The chain couples TRBV15 to TRBJ1-2; unclear D gene. Germline values: CDR1 LNHNV, CDR2 YYDKDF (reference sequence). This CDR3 has 18 residues. Trimming pared 0 bases from V and 1 base from J, leaving 18 bases between. The CDR3 DNA is TGTGCCACCAGCAGAGAGTCGGCAGGTGCTCGGAGTAACTATGGCTACACCTTC. Translated, it gives CATSRESAGARSNYGYTF.

This sequence joins TRBV6-5 and TRBJ1-2; D not certain. CDR3 length: 16 residues. V shed 0 bases and J shed 4 bases, with 15 bases lying between them. Germline CDR1 and CDR2: MNHEY and SVGAGI. CDR3 in amino acids: CASSYSTRGSSYGYTF. Here the CDR3 DNA reads TGTGCCAGCAGTTACTCGACGCGAGGTTCAAGCTATGGCTACACCTTC.

The V and J genes are TRBV27 and TRBJ2-1; tentatively, D is TRBD1 or TRBD2 (5 bases each). From germline, CDR1 is MNHEY and CDR2 SMNVEV (reference sequence). The CDR3 length is 18 residues. The V and J ends lost 3 bases and 4 bases respectively, with 22 bases between them. Here the CDR3 reads CASSFRGELSRAYNEQFF. The CDR3, as DNA: TGTGCCAGCAGTTTCCGGGGCGAGCTGTCCCGGGCATACAATGAGCAGTTCTTC.

V and J are TRBV2 and TRBJ1-3; 9 bases are shared with TRBD1. The germline V gene has CDR1 SNHLY and CDR2 FYNNEI. This CDR3 is 15 amino acids long. The V gene end was trimmed by 6 bases and the J gene end by 3 bases; junction bases not matched to a gene: 6. The CDR3 is CASRVTGGGGNTIYF. Written as DNA, the CDR3 is TGTGCCAGCAGAGTTACAGGGGGCGGTGGAAACACCATATATTTT.

This sequence joins TRBV5-1 and TRBJ1-2; the D gene is possibly TRBD1 (5 bases). Germline-derived CDR1 and CDR2 are SGHRS and YFSETQ. CDR3 size: 15 residues. V was cut by 1 base and J by 8 bases, with 18 bases left in between. CDR3 sequence (DNA): TGCGCCAGCAGCTTGAGTGGGACCTTGAGTGAGGGCTACACCTTC. Encoded protein: CASSLSGTLSEGYTF.

The chain employs TRBV19 and TRBJ1-2; no firm D call. Germline CDR1 and CDR2: LNHDA and SQIVND (reference sequence). CDR3 length: 14 residues. The ends were cut back, 4 bases at V and 0 bases at J, with 9 bases in the middle. The CDR3 reads CASSTRWANYGYTF. In DNA form, the CDR3 reads TGTGCCAGTAGTACCCGGTGGGCTAACTATGGCTACACCTTC.

This sequence joins TRBV7-2 and TRBJ2-7; 10 nucleotides line up with TRBD2. Germline assignment: CDR1 SGHTA and CDR2 FQGNSA. This CDR3 is built from 16 residues. The V and J ends lost 0 bases and 4 bases, in that order; junction bases with no gene match: 6. The CDR3: CASSLAFTSGKYEQYF. The CDR3 nucleotides are TGTGCCAGCAGCTTAGCGTTTACTAGCGGGAAATACGAGCAGTACTTC.

V and J are TRBV6-2 or TRBV6-3 and TRBJ1-1, with 8 bases matching TRBD1. V lost 4 bases and J lost 11; bases outside the gene matches: 9. Per the germline V gene, CDR1 is MNHEY and CDR2 is SVGEGT. CDR3 length equals 13 residues. The CDR3 loop is CASSSGRDRLAFF. In DNA form, the CDR3 reads TGTGCCAGCAGTTCCGGACGGGACAGGTTGGCTTTCTTT.

This chain connects TRBV6-4 to TRBJ1-4; TRBD1 might be the D (5 bases). CDR1 and CDR2 (germline): MRHNA, SNTAGT. The CDR3 sequence is 15 residues long. V shed 4 bases and J shed 7 bases, with 16 bases lying between them. The CDR3 DNA reads as TGTGCCAGCAGTGTATCGCGGGGGATCGGTGAAAAACTGTTTTTT. Amino acids: CASSVSRGIGEKLFF.

The chain links TRBV5-1 to TRBJ2-4; possibly TRBD2 for D (7 bases). This CDR3 is 15 amino acids long. CDR1 is SGHRS and CDR2 is YFSETQ in the germline V gene. V lost 5 bases to trimming and J lost 2 bases, with 14 bases between them. CDR3 sequence: CASRRGADSKNIQYF. In DNA, the CDR3 is TGCGCCAGCAGACGGGGGGCTGATTCCAAAAACATTCAGTACTTC.

This clone turned up a few times. The chain combines TRBV3-1 (or the pseudogene TRBV3-2) with TRBJ1-6; TRBD1 aligns across 7 bases. J gave up 7 bases and V 2 bases, and 14 bases lay outside the gene matches. CDR1 and CDR2 (germline): LGHDT, YNNKEL (reference sequence). The length of the CDR3 is 18 residues. The CDR3 nucleotides are TGTGCCAGCAGCCAACCCTCCGGGGGGACAGTGCGAAATTCACCCCTCCACTTT. It translates to CASSQPSGGTVRNSPLHF.

The gene calls are TRBV5-6 and TRBJ2-3; D is unclear. This CDR3 region has 17 residues. Trimming removed 0 bases from V and 1 base from J, with 15 bases in between. The germline V gene encodes CDR1 SGHDT and CDR2 YYEEEE. The DNA of the CDR3 is TGTGCCAGCAGCTTGGACCCAATAGGCCCCCGCACAGATACGCAGTATTTT. Its protein product is CASSLDPIGPRTDTQYF.